This T cell receptor (beta chain) was recovered during a study of shared clonotypes between healthy human individuals. Sequenced by immunoSEQ multiplex PCR; TCRdb stores in-frame clones only, minus some. The repertoire holds 950,000 to 1,100,000 clones, 65% to 80% seen once, with around 1.5% in the top ten. Overall study findings and caveats: Relative to clonotypes present in all four donors, those not shared had lower generation probabilities. Sample collection involved blood only; tissue repertoires are likely different.

V shed 3 bases, J shed 1 base, and the junction held 1 base outside the gene matches. This CDR3 is 14 amino acids long. Per germline, CDR1 KGHSH and CDR2 LQKENI. This clone was counted a few times. Its antigen is not identified. Other DNA sequences of this sample code for an identical CDR3. The sequence derives from a man younger than 35 in good health. Sequencing was done on a sample of memory CD4+ T cells sorted from blood. Subset defined: CD45RA-negative fraction. The chain is built from TRBV18 and TRBJ1-1; 8 bases line up with TRBD1. The CDR3 here is CASSPGTGNTEAFF. The CDR3 DNA sequence: TGTGCCAGCTCACCGGGGACAGGGAACACTGAAGCTTTCTTT.